A selection of T cell receptor beta chains follows, all from one sample in a study of spatial heterogeneity in lung cancer. TCRdb processed the 5' RACE reads anew with MiXCR; each CDR3 protein has one entry. The table shows just over 14,000 distinct CDR3 sequences, with less than 14% occurring only once. Sample: PBMCs, taken at surgery. The receptors shown here come from a female donor with early-stage non-small cell lung cancer. CDR3s leave out the opening cysteine and the closing phenylalanine or tryptophan.

ASSLAADNYGYT,TRBJ1-2,TRBV5-5
ASSSLGAEAF,TRBJ1-1,TRBV7-9
SPGADRGLTDTQY,TRBJ2-3,TRBV29-1
ASSLAGQGPATEAF,TRBJ1-1,TRBV12-3/TRBV12-4
ASSGGVGGAYNEQF,TRBJ2-1,TRBV9
ASSLAGLAGRNEQF,TRBJ2-1,TRBV7-8
ASRRQTGQETQY,TRBJ2-5,TRBV5-1
ASTSSGTSYNEQF,TRBJ2-1,TRBV6-1
ASSLGASPQRGPTDTQY,TRBJ2-3,TRBV7-8
SASGRAGGDEKLF,TRBJ1-4,TRBV20-1
SVDQQGLNTEAF,TRBJ1-1,TRBV29-1
ASSRQGTVADTQY,TRBJ2-3,TRBV6-5
ASSRNRADTQY,TRBJ2-3,TRBV28
ASRHTGFGAPGEKLF,TRBJ1-4,TRBV5-1
SAKPHADTQY,TRBJ2-3,TRBV20-1
ASSYLPGRAVEQY,TRBJ2-7,TRBV6-5
ASSRLQGGTEAF,TRBJ1-1,TRBV7-6
ASRTGKTYNEQF,TRBJ2-1,TRBV5-4
ASSGMTGSNSPLH,TRBJ1-6,TRBV5-1
ASTRNTGELF,TRBJ2-2,TRBV6-8